This T cell receptor beta chain was documented in a study of blood T cell repertoires in COVID-19. Study at large: The samples span acute and convalescent COVID-19 from the United States, Italy and Spain. PBMCs, B-cell-depleted T cells, or T cells were the source of the cDNA or gDNA that made up the material.

The germline V and J ends were trimmed by 5 bases and 2 bases, with 21 bases remaining between them. There are 17 residues in the CDR3. Germline V gene sequence: CDR1 ENHRY, CDR2 SYGVKD. Assay used: immunoSEQ multiplex PCR; TCRdb lists only in-frame clones, some missing. The sample contains about 220,000 clones, around 82% of which appear only once. The sequence was collected from an older woman with acute or convalescent COVID-19. The material sequenced was peripheral blood. This rearrangement joins TRBV10-3 to TRBJ1-1; TRBD1 might be the D (6 bases). The CDR3 bases are TGTGCCATCAGTTGGGACAAGGACAAAGGGATTAACACTGAAGCTTTCTTT. Translated, it gives CAISWDKDKGINTEAFF.